This passage covers 32 T cell receptor beta chains from one sample sequenced in a study of response to subunit inactivated influenza vaccine. TCRdb re-derived calls from the RT-PCR reads in MiXCR, one entry per CDR3 protein. In the table there are about 500,000 distinct CDR3 sequences, approximately 7.3% of which are singletons. The sample in question was PBMCs from blood, obtained roughly 24 months after vaccination. The receptors were gathered from a man between 50 and 69 years old who received an inactivated influenza vaccine.

The chain employs TRBV11-2 and TRBJ2-1; D ambiguous. Trimming stripped 3 bases from V and 0 bases from J, with 9 bases between. Per the germline V gene, CDR1 is SGHAT and CDR2 is FQNNGV. CDR3 length equals 15 residues. CDR3 in DNA: TGTGCCAGCAGCTTTGCACTGAGCTCCTACAATGAGCAGTTCTTC. This sequence encodes CASSFALSSYNEQFF.

This clonotype was detected many times. The chain couples TRBV25-1 to TRBJ2-2; D might be TRBD2 (5 bases). This CDR3 has 15 amino acids. Germline V lookup: CDR1 MGHDK, CDR2 SYGVNS. Deletions cut 1 base from V and 5 bases from J, with 11 bases between. The CDR3: CASSEWGRTTGELFF. The CDR3 nucleotides are TGTGCCAGCAGTGAATGGGGTAGGACTACCGGGGAGCTGTTTTTT. Full variable domain (outside the CDR3, taken from reference TRBV25-1 and TRBJ2-2): EADIYQTPRYLVIGTGKKITLECSQTMGHDKMYWYQQDPGMELHLIHYSYGVNSTEKGDLSSESTVSRIRTEHFPLTLESARPSHTSQYLCASSEWGRTTGELFFGEGSRLTVL.

This clonotype was observed a handful of times. This chain links TRBV9 with TRBJ2-2; a possible D gene is TRBD2 (6 bases). CDR1 and CDR2 (germline): SGDLS, YYNGEE. V was trimmed by 0 bases and J by 7 bases, leaving 10 bases between them. The CDR3 has 14 amino acids. The CDR3 nucleotides read TGTGCCAGCAGCGTAGTTCAAGCGGGCGGGGAGCTGTTTTTT. Encoded protein: CASSVVQAGGELFF. Full variable domain (outside the CDR3, taken from reference TRBV9 and TRBJ2-2): DSGVTQTPKHLITATGQRVTLRCSPRSGDLSVYWYQQSLDQGLQFLIQYYNGEERAKGNILERFSAQQFPDLHSELNLSSLELGDSALYFCASSVVQAGGELFFGEGSRLTVL.

There are a few counts of this clonotype. The V and J genes are TRBV9 and TRBJ2-1, with a weak D call TRBD1 (6 bases). CDR3 length: 16 residues. CDR1 is SGDLS and CDR2 is YYNGEE in the germline V gene. Trimming shortened V by 0 bases and J by 5 bases, and 15 bases separated the two germline ends. DNA for the CDR3: TGTGCCAGCAGCGTAGGCCCAGGGGAAGGTCACAATGAGCAGTTCTTC. This sequence encodes CASSVGPGEGHNEQFF.

The chain recombines TRBV3-1 with TRBJ1-5; possible D gene TRBD1, 6 bases. The CDR3 has 17 amino acids. Germline V lookup: CDR1 LGHDT, CDR2 YNNKEL (reference sequence). Trimming removed 1 base at V and 1 base at J, with 14 bases between. The CDR3 loop reads CASSQGGTGRSNQPQHF. CDR3 sequence (DNA): TGTGCCAGCAGCCAAGGGGGAACAGGGAGGAGCAATCAGCCCCAGCATTTT.

This chain links TRBV4-2 with TRBJ2-3, with TRBD2 as a possible D gene (7 bases). V was trimmed by 0 bases and J by 4 bases, leaving 11 bases between them. The CDR3 contains 15 residues. CDR1 is LGHNA, CDR2 YNFKEQ, per germline. CDR3 DNA: TGTGCCAGCAGCCAAGAAGGAGGGGGGGCAGATACGCAGTATTTT. This translates into CASSQEGGGADTQYF.

There are many counts of this clonotype. The chain uses TRBV6-5 and TRBJ2-5, with D unresolved. CDR3 size: 12 residues. Deletions cut 0 bases from V and 6 bases from J, with 5 bases between. Germline CDR1 MNHEY, CDR2 SVGAGI. The CDR3 bases are TGTGCCAGCAGTTACTCGAGTCAGACCCAGTACTTC. It yields the protein CASSYSSQTQYF.

This clonotype has a handful of counts. The V call is TRBV19, the J call TRBJ1-4; D is ambiguous. The germline V gene has CDR1 LNHDA and CDR2 SQIVND (reference sequence). CDR3 length equals 15 residues. V shed 6 bases and J shed 2 bases, with 13 bases lying between them. CDR3 residues: CASSDAGRTNEKLFF. The CDR3 DNA reads TGTGCCAGTAGCGATGCGGGTCGTACTAATGAAAAACTGTTTTTT.

The chain combines TRBV25-1 with TRBJ1-1; D might be TRBD1 (6 bases). The V gene's germline CDR1 is MGHDK and CDR2 SYGVNS. This CDR3 spans 16 amino acids. V lost 2 bases and J lost 2, with 15 bases in between. The chain's CDR3 is CASSEMGGSGNTEAFF. CDR3 in DNA: TGTGCCAGCAGTGAAATGGGGGGCAGCGGAAACACTGAAGCTTTCTTT.

At least ten counts were recorded for this clonotype. The chain joins TRBV12-3 or TRBV12-4 to TRBJ2-7; TRBD1 is a possible D gene (6 bases). The CDR3 is made up of 14 amino acids. With 6 bases removed from V and 3 bases from J, the gap between germline ends came to 15 bases. The CDR3 reads CASSVRDTDYEQYF. The CDR3 DNA follows: TGTGCCAGCAGCGTGAGGGACACTGACTACGAGCAGTACTTC.

This clonotype has just one count. This may be a read error: a much more frequent sequence differs by one nucleotide. This chain links TRBV29-1 with TRBJ2-5; D possibly corresponds to TRBD1 (6 bases). V was clipped by 3 bases and J by 7 bases, with 18 bases between them. The CDR3 extends over 14 amino acids. CDR1 is SQVTM and CDR2 is ANQGSEA in the germline V gene. CDR3 sequence: CSVDPGWTEGTQYF. In DNA form, the CDR3 reads TGCAGCGTTGACCCCGGCTGGACAGAAGGGACCCAGTACTTC.

The chain employs TRBV6-1 and TRBJ2-1; D unclear. Trimming cost V 3 bases and J 8 bases, with 11 bases left between them. Germline values: CDR1 MNHNS, CDR2 SASEGT. The CDR3 extends over 13 amino acids. CDR3 sequence: CASSDLGWDEQFF. CDR3 in DNA: TGTGCCAGCAGTGATCTAGGGTGGGATGAGCAGTTCTTC.

This clonotype was picked up many times. The CDR3 nucleotides read TGTGCCATCAGTGAGGCTCTCCCCGGGGATCGAGGCTACACCTTC. Translated: CAISEALPGDRGYTF. The gene calls are TRBV10-3 and TRBJ1-2; D uncertain. The CDR3 loop spans 15 amino acids. CDR1 is ENHRY and CDR2 is SYGVKD in the germline V gene. V lost 2 bases to trimming and J lost 8 bases, with 18 bases between them.

The V call is TRBV12-3 or TRBV12-4, the J call TRBJ2-1; a weak D match, TRBD1 (5 bases). The CDR3 runs to 14 residues. Trimming cost V 7 bases and J 3 bases, with 13 bases left between them. CDR3 residues: CASTTRQGYNEQFF. In nucleotides, the CDR3 is TGTGCCAGCACCACGAGGCAGGGCTACAATGAGCAGTTCTTC.

This clonotype was recorded a few times. This chain links TRBV19 with TRBJ2-2; the D is unclear. V lost 3 bases, J lost 3 bases, and 11 bases lay in between. The CDR3 length is 15 residues. The V gene's germline CDR1 is LNHDA and CDR2 SQIVND (reference sequence). CDR3 sequence reads: CASSIGLRYTGELFF. The CDR3 DNA follows: TGTGCCAGTAGTATTGGGTTGCGGTACACCGGGGAGCTGTTTTTT.

J is TRBJ2-5 and V is TRBV7-9, with TRBD2 matching over 8 bases. Germline V CDR1 and CDR2: SEHNR, FQNEAQ (reference sequence). Trimming cost V 4 bases and J 4 bases; bases outside gene matches: 11. CDR3 size: 16 residues. This CDR3 is CASSSQSGRHLETQYF. The CDR3 DNA reads TGTGCCAGCAGCTCCCAAAGCGGGAGACATTTAGAGACCCAGTACTTC.

There are many counts of this clonotype. The J gene is TRBJ2-4, the V gene TRBV7-9, with D uncertain. The CDR3 extends over 14 amino acids. Trimming took off 5 bases at V and 6 bases at J, with 14 bases between the two ends. The germline gives CDR1 SEHNR, CDR2 FQNEAQ (reference sequence). CDR3 in DNA: TGTGCCAGCAGCCCCACGGCATCGGCAAACATTCAGTACTTC. Protein product: CASSPTASANIQYF. Full variable domain (rest looked up from reference TRBV7-9 and TRBJ2-4): DTGVSQNPRHKITKRGQNVTFRCDPISEHNRLYWYRQTLGQGPEFLTYFQNEAQLEKSRLLSDRFSAERPKGSFSTLEIQRTEQGDSAMYLCASSPTASANIQYFGAGTRLSVL.

This clonotype was observed many times. The chain is built from TRBV20-1 and TRBJ2-5; 10 nucleotides agree with TRBD1. Germline-derived CDR1 and CDR2 are DFQATT and SNEGSKA (reference sequence). V gave up 0 bases and J gave up 1 base; unmatched junction bases: 5. This CDR3 comprises 16 residues. The CDR3 nucleotides are TGCAGTGCTAGAGATGTGGACAGGGGGTTCCAAGAGACCCAGTACTTC. Its translation is CSARDVDRGFQETQYF.

The chain combines TRBV7-2 with TRBJ2-3; D is possibly TRBD2 (5 bases). This CDR3 is built from 16 residues. Looked up from germline, CDR1 is SGHTA and CDR2 is FQGNSA. Trimming stripped 2 bases from V and 0 bases from J, with 12 bases between. CDR3 in amino acids: CASSLRSRVSTDTQYF. CDR3 nucleotides: TGTGCCAGCAGCTTACGCTCGAGGGTTAGCACAGATACGCAGTATTTT.

J is TRBJ2-5 and V is TRBV7-9; D not certain. Germline lookup yields CDR1 SEHNR and CDR2 FQNEAQ (reference sequence). This CDR3 is 13 amino acids long. The germline V and J ends were trimmed by 10 bases and 5 bases, with 17 bases remaining between them. DNA for the CDR3: TGTGCCACCATCGGATCTGTGGGGGAGACCCAGTACTTC. Protein: CATIGSVGETQYF. Supplemented by reference TRBV7-9 and TRBJ2-5, the full variable domain reads DTGVSQNPRHKITKRGQNVTFRCDPISEHNRLYWYRQTLGQGPEFLTYFQNEAQLEKSRLLSDRFSAERPKGSFSTLEIQRTEQGDSAMYLCATIGSVGETQYFGPGTRLLVL.

The chain employs TRBV5-5 and TRBJ1-2; a weak D match, TRBD1 (5 bases). CDR1 is SGHKS and CDR2 is YYEKEE in the germline V gene (reference sequence). This CDR3 comprises 15 residues. Trimming pared 4 bases from V and 4 bases from J, leaving 17 bases between. The CDR3 coding sequence is TGTGCCAGCAGCCACCCCGGGGCCGAGGGCTATGGCTACACCTTC. Translated: CASSHPGAEGYGYTF.

This clonotype was observed many times. This chain connects TRBV6-5 to TRBJ1-2, with D possibly being TRBD1 (5 bases). The germline CDR1 and CDR2 sequences are MNHEY and SVGAGI. Deletions cut 2 bases from V and 8 bases from J, with 18 bases between. CDR3 length: 15 amino acids. Here the CDR3 reads CASSYGYRLGGGYTF. The CDR3 DNA reads TGTGCCAGCAGTTACGGATACAGGTTGGGGGGAGGCTACACCTTC.

The chain combines TRBV4-2 with TRBJ2-3; D may correspond to TRBD1 or TRBD2 (5 bases each). The CDR3 has 14 amino acids. The V end was cut by 0 bases, the J end by 2 bases, with 6 bases between. Germline values: CDR1 LGHNA, CDR2 YNFKEQ. The CDR3 is CASSQEGVTDTQYF. CDR3 nucleotides: TGTGCCAGCAGCCAAGAGGGGGTCACAGATACGCAGTATTTT.

A word on this clonotype: A read error may explain this, as a much larger clone is one base away. This sequence joins TRBV6-2 or TRBV6-3 and TRBJ1-1; no clear D. The CDR3 sequence is 12 residues long. Trimming removed 5 bases from V and 1 base from J, with 5 bases in between. The germline V gene encodes CDR1 MNHEY and CDR2 SVGEGT. CDR3 DNA sequence: TGTGCCAGCAGTCGGTCGAACACTGAAGCTTTCTTT. Residues: CASSRSNTEAFF.

The V call is TRBV4-3, the J call TRBJ2-2; TRBD1 might be the D (6 bases). Between the trimmed V and J ends, which lost 1 base and 4 bases, there was a span of 13 bases. This CDR3 has 16 residues. Germline CDR1 is LGHNA and CDR2 is YSLEER. The CDR3 DNA follows: TGCGCCAGCAGCCAAGTCAGGGGTGGGAGCACCGGGGAGCTGTTTTTT. Its protein product is CASSQVRGGSTGELFF.

This clonotype was observed at least ten times. The genes are TRBV12-3 or TRBV12-4 and TRBJ1-2; D may be TRBD1 (6 bases). The V and J ends lost 6 bases and 4 bases respectively, with 15 bases between them. The CDR3 is made up of 14 amino acids. The CDR3 DNA reads TGTGCCAGCAGCCTTGGGGGGGGCGCCTATGGCTACACCTTC. This translates into CASSLGGGAYGYTF.

This clonotype was seen only a few times. The chain has TRBV7-9 and TRBJ1-1; 10 positions match TRBD1. CDR1 is SEHNR and CDR2 is FQNEAQ in the germline V gene (reference sequence). V dropped 8 bases and J dropped 6; count of bases not matched to a gene: 3. This CDR3 spans 12 amino acids. This chain's CDR3 is CASATGGSEAFF. CDR3 sequence (DNA): TGTGCCAGCGCGACAGGGGGCTCTGAAGCTTTCTTT.

V and J are TRBV7-9 and TRBJ2-5, with D unresolved. This CDR3 contains 15 residues. The V and J ends lost 5 bases and 5 bases respectively, with 18 bases between them. Germline V gene sequence: CDR1 SEHNR, CDR2 FQNEAQ (reference sequence). The CDR3 protein is CASSPYGRDSETQYF. The CDR3 DNA sequence: TGTGCCAGCAGCCCCTATGGCCGAGATTCGGAGACCCAGTACTTC.

The chain joins TRBV14 to TRBJ1-1; D remains ambiguous. The CDR3 has 14 amino acids. The V gene lost 4 bases and the J gene lost 4 bases, with 13 bases spanning the gap. Germline loops: CDR1 SGHDN, CDR2 FVKESK. The CDR3 spells CASSRSQHSTEAFF. DNA for the CDR3: TGTGCCAGCAGCCGTTCACAGCATAGCACTGAAGCTTTCTTT. Supplemented by reference TRBV14 and TRBJ1-1, the full variable domain reads EAGVTQFPSHSVIEKGQTVTLRCDPISGHDNLYWYRRVMGKEIKFLLHFVKESKQDESGMPNNRFLAERTGGTYSTLKVQPAELEDSGVYFCASSRSQHSTEAFFGQGTRLTVV.

This clonotype has a count of ten or more. The chain couples TRBV24-1 to TRBJ2-1; 11 bases are shared with TRBD1. J gave up 4 bases and V 3 bases, and 4 bases lay outside the gene matches. The CDR3 runs 16 residues. Germline lookup yields CDR1 KGHDR and CDR2 SFDVKD. Here the CDR3 reads CATSDGTGGVYNEQFF. DNA for the CDR3: TGTGCCACCAGTGATGGGACAGGGGGAGTGTACAATGAGCAGTTCTTC.

This clonotype was recorded at least ten times. J is TRBJ2-7 and V is TRBV12-3 or TRBV12-4; D gene uncertain. The CDR3 runs to 11 residues. V shed 2 bases and J shed 10 bases, with 9 bases lying between them. In nucleotides, the CDR3 is TGTGCCAGCAGTTTATTAATAACCCAGTACTTC. This sequence encodes CASSLLITQYF.

This clonotype was seen only a few times. The J gene is TRBJ2-6, the V gene TRBV6-2 or TRBV6-3; 7 bases are a match to TRBD1. The germline gives CDR1 MNHEY, CDR2 SVGEGT. V dropped 2 bases and J dropped 0; count of bases not matched to a gene: 4. CDR3 length: 17 residues. DNA of the CDR3: TGTGCCAGCAGTTACGACAGGGTTAGCTCTGGGGCCAACGTCCTGACTTTC. It specifies CASSYDRVSSGANVLTF.